This is a list of T cell receptor beta chains from one sample in a study of T cells in Graves' hyperthyroidism and ophthalmopathy. TCRdb reanalysed the multiplex PCR reads using MiXCR and keeps one entry per CDR3 protein. The profile shows fewer than 900,000 distinct CDR3 sequences, 18% of them singletons. Sequencing was performed on blood. These receptors came from a woman aged 50 to 60 with Graves' hyperthyroidism that later progressed to Graves' ophthalmopathy. CDR3s include the opening cysteine and the closing phenylalanine or tryptophan. A D gene is named only where the DNA matches it firmly. Clone size is stated in some rows and not others, as once, few, many or a class when expanded.

cdr3_nt	cdr3_aa	clone_size	v_call	d_call	j_call
TGTGCCACGAACAGAGCTAACTATGGCTACACCTTC	CATNRANYGYTF	many	TRBV12-3/TRBV12-4	NA	TRBJ1-2
TGTGCCAGTAGTATTCGGGGGTTCCATCAGCCCCAGCATTTT	CASSIRGFHQPQHF	few	TRBV19	NA	TRBJ1-5
TGCAGCGTTGAAGACTGGGCAGAGAATAATGAAAAACTGTTTTTT	CSVEDWAENNEKLFF	once	TRBV29-1	NA	TRBJ1-4
TGTGCCAGCAGGGCGTACCTCGGGAACACTGAAGCTTTCTTT	CASRAYLGNTEAFF	many	TRBV2	NA	TRBJ1-1
TGTGCCAGCAGCTTAGTTTTGTACAGGAGCAATCAGCCCCAGCATTTT	CASSLVLYRSNQPQHF	NA	TRBV7-2	NA	TRBJ1-5
TGCGCCAGCAGCCAAGAAGGAGGGGGACTAGTGACCGGGGAGCTGTTTTTT	CASSQEGGGLVTGELFF	many	TRBV4-1	TRBD2	TRBJ2-2
TGTGCCAGCAGTCCGGGATTGAGGCACGAGCAGTACTTC	CASSPGLRHEQYF	many	TRBV27	NA	TRBJ2-7
TGTGCCAGCAGCTCACGGGTCTCCTCAAACACCGGGGAGCTGTTTTTT	CASSSRVSSNTGELFF	NA	TRBV7-2	NA	TRBJ2-2
TGTGCCATCAGTGGGTCTAGCAATGAGCAGTTCTTC	CAISGSSNEQFF	few	TRBV10-3	NA	TRBJ2-1
TGTGCCAGCAGCTTCCAAGGAGGGAACTACGAGCAGTACTTC	CASSFQGGNYEQYF	NA	TRBV7-2	NA	TRBJ2-7
TGTGCCAGCAGCCAAGATGTGGGACAGGGGGCTCGGGATGGCTACACCTTC	CASSQDVGQGARDGYTF	many	TRBV3-1	TRBD1	TRBJ1-2
TGTGCCAGCGCCCGGGAGTGGGCAGGGGGTCACACCGGGGAGCTGTTTTTT	CASAREWAGGHTGELFF	many	TRBV11-1	NA	TRBJ2-2
TGTGCCAGCAGTAGTTGGACGGGCTCTGGGGCCAACGTCCTGACTTTC	CASSSWTGSGANVLTF	NA	TRBV6-1	NA	TRBJ2-6
TGTGCCAGGCGACAGGGGTTCGACTATGGCTACGCCTTC	CARRQGFDYGYAF	many	TRBV7-2	TRBD1	TRBJ1-2
TGCGCCAGCAGCTTGGTAAGGCAGACAGATACGCAGTATTTT	CASSLVRQTDTQYF	many	TRBV5-1	NA	TRBJ2-3
TGCGCCAGCAGCTCCTGGACAGACCAAGAGACCCAGTACTTC	CASSSWTDQETQYF	many	TRBV5-1	NA	TRBJ2-5
TGTGCCAGCAGCTTTGGGCGGGGGGCGAACACCGGGGAGCTGTTTTTT	CASSFGRGANTGELFF	NA	TRBV7-9	TRBD2	TRBJ2-2
TGTGCCAGCAGCAACGGGGGGGCCCAAGAGACCCAGTACTTC	CASSNGGAQETQYF	NA	TRBV12-3/TRBV12-4	TRBD2	TRBJ2-5
TGCAGCGTTGACCCCCGCAGTGGCGGGGGGCCGGATACGCAGTATTTT	CSVDPRSGGGPDTQYF	few	TRBV29-1	TRBD2	TRBJ2-3
TGCGCCAGCAGCCAAGATCTGGAGGGCTACACCTTC	CASSQDLEGYTF	NA	TRBV4-1	NA	TRBJ1-2
TGTGCCAGCAGCGACAGCTACAATTCACCCCTCCACTTT	CASSDSYNSPLHF	many	TRBV3-1	NA	TRBJ1-6
TGTGCCAGCAGCCTCCCCTTAGGCTACAATGAGCAGTTCTTC	CASSLPLGYNEQFF	NA	TRBV12-3/TRBV12-4	NA	TRBJ2-1
TGTGCCAGCAGTTCCAGCGGGGGGTTGGGGGATACGCAGTATTTT	CASSSSGGLGDTQYF	many	TRBV12-3/TRBV12-4	TRBD2	TRBJ2-3
TGTGCCAGTCACCCGCAGACAGGACCCAATCAGCCCCAGCATTTT	CASHPQTGPNQPQHF	few	TRBV19	NA	TRBJ1-5
TGTGCCACCAGCAGACATAGGTCCGGGACGGAGAACACCGGGGAGCTGTTTTTT	CATSRHRSGTENTGELFF	few	TRBV15	NA	TRBJ2-2
TGTGCCAGCAGCCAAATGGCAGAAATTGGCTACGAGCAGTACTTC	CASSQMAEIGYEQYF	NA	TRBV7-2	NA	TRBJ2-7
TGTGCCAGCAGATACCGGGACAGGCGACAGCCCCAGCATTTT	CASRYRDRRQPQHF	many	TRBV2	TRBD1	TRBJ1-5
TGCGCCAGCAGCGGGCCAGCCACCGGGGAGCTGTTTTTT	CASSGPATGELFF	many	TRBV5-1	NA	TRBJ2-2
TGTGCCTGGAAAGAAGCCTACGAGCAGTACTTC	CAWKEAYEQYF	many	TRBV30	NA	TRBJ2-7
TGCAGTGCTAGAGATGGCCGGAGACAGGCAGATACGCAGTATTTT	CSARDGRRQADTQYF	few	TRBV20-1	NA	TRBJ2-3
TGTGCCTGGAGTCAAGCAGAAGCTAACTATGGCTACACCTTC	CAWSQAEANYGYTF	NA	TRBV30	NA	TRBJ1-2
TGTGCCTGGAGCGACAGCTCCTACGAGCAGTACTTC	CAWSDSSYEQYF	many	TRBV30	NA	TRBJ2-7
TGTGCCAGCAGTTACTCGATGGGGGGTTTACATGGCTACACCTTC	CASSYSMGGLHGYTF	NA	TRBV6-5	NA	TRBJ1-2
TGTGCCAGCAGCTTAGAGGCGTATGGGGACCGGGATATAGGGGCCAACGTCCTGACTTTC	CASSLEAYGDRDIGANVLTF	NA	TRBV7-8	NA	TRBJ2-6
TGTGCCAGCAGCTTAAGACTAGCGGCCTACAATGAGCAGTTCTTC	CASSLRLAAYNEQFF	many	TRBV12-3/TRBV12-4	TRBD2	TRBJ2-1
TGTGCCAGCAGTTTTAAAAGGGTAGGGGGGAACACTGAAGCTTTCTTT	CASSFKRVGGNTEAFF	many	TRBV12-3/TRBV12-4	NA	TRBJ1-1
TGCAGCGTCCTACGTCAGGGGATGACTGAAGCTTTCTTT	CSVLRQGMTEAFF	NA	TRBV29-1	NA	TRBJ1-1
TGTGCCAGCAGCTTGGGCAAGCTTGATACTTTCTTT	CASSLGKLDTFF	many	TRBV11-3	NA	TRBJ1-1
TGTGCCAGCTCACCACCGTCCGTGACAGGGACTAATGGCTACACCTTC	CASSPPSVTGTNGYTF	NA	TRBV18	TRBD1	TRBJ1-2
TGTGCCAGCAGTTTTTGGGGAAACTTGGGAGAGACCCAGTACTTC	CASSFWGNLGETQYF	many	TRBV12-3/TRBV12-4	NA	TRBJ2-5
TGTGCCTGGAGGATCCTAGCGGGGGCCGACGAGCAGTACTTC	CAWRILAGADEQYF	few	TRBV30	TRBD2	TRBJ2-7
TGTGCCAGCAGTTCCCCCAAGCCCAATCAGCCCCAGCATTTT	CASSSPKPNQPQHF	many	TRBV12-3/TRBV12-4	NA	TRBJ1-5
TGTGCCAGTAACAGGGGCGATGCTTCACCCCTCCACTTT	CASNRGDASPLHF	many	TRBV6-1	TRBD1	TRBJ1-6
TGTGCCAGCAAAGAAGTCCCAGGGGTCGGCTATGGCTACACCTTC	CASKEVPGVGYGYTF	many	TRBV2	NA	TRBJ1-2
TGTGCCAGCATTAACTACCTCGCCGGGCCGAACACCGGGGAGCTGTTTTTT	CASINYLAGPNTGELFF	NA	TRBV12-3/TRBV12-4	NA	TRBJ2-2
TGCAGTGCAACGTCGACAGGCTGGGACACTGAAGCTTTCTTT	CSATSTGWDTEAFF	NA	TRBV20-1	NA	TRBJ1-1
TGTGCCAGCAGTGAAATGGTGGGAAAAAGCAATCAGCCCCAGCATTTT	CASSEMVGKSNQPQHF	many	TRBV6-1	NA	TRBJ1-5
TGTGCCAGCACCTACGGCGTTGGCTATGGCTACACCTTC	CASTYGVGYGYTF	many	TRBV27	NA	TRBJ1-2
TGCAGTGCTAGAGATGTCTCGGCGGGGGAGAACAATGAGCAGTTCTTC	CSARDVSAGENNEQFF	many	TRBV20-1	TRBD2	TRBJ2-1
TGTGCCAGCAGTTTATCTCCAGGGAACTATGGCTACACCTTC	CASSLSPGNYGYTF	many	TRBV27	NA	TRBJ1-2
TGTGCCAGCAGGGTGGGAGCGTTATACACCTTC	CASRVGALYTF	NA	TRBV5-6	NA	TRBJ1-2